This TCR beta chain was captured in a study of CD8+ T cells in alopecia areata. Lesional scalp punch biopsies and peripheral blood came from alopecia areata patients. A note on this clone: What it recognizes is unknown.

General study findings and limits: TCR sharing was clearer in mice than between patients, perhaps partly owing to patient HLA diversity. Compared with normal scalp, lesional scalp had higher clonality and more expanded CD8+ clones. Scalp samples also yield sequences from resident alphabeta T cells of normal skin.

Once RNA had been extracted, it was reverse transcribed into cDNA to act as the sequencing template. Repertoires were generated with immunoSEQ multiplex PCR, while TCRdb's copy carries only in-frame clones and drops some. The table shows 120,000 or so clones, with roughly 50% occurring only once. The germline V gene has CDR1 GTSNPN and CDR2 SVGIG (reference sequence). Trimming removed 3 bases from V and 4 bases from J, with 13 bases in between. The CDR3 runs to 15 residues. The chain links TRBV30 to TRBJ2-6; the D is unclear. Sample: NKG2D-low CD8+ T cells sorted from blood. The TCR sequence derives from a human donor with alopecia areata. CDR3 residues: CAWSAWAPGANVLTF. CDR3 nucleotide sequence: TGTGCCTGGAGCGCCTGGGCCCCCGGGGCCAACGTCCTGACTTTC.